The 28 T cell receptor beta chains below come from one sample, sequenced in a study of beta chain features in type 1 diabetes (dated by TCRdb to 2017 to 2018). The study at large found these results: A moderate but significant shortening of TCRB CDR3 length was observed in type 1 diabetes patients in all four CD4+ subsets.

Library preparation used the immunoSEQ multiplex PCR assay. The entire amount of isolated RNA was reverse transcribed using the High Capacity cDNA Reverse Transcription Kit, so the sequenced TCRB transcripts were expressed ones. Held by TCRdb, this immuneACCESS table contains in-frame sequences only and omits some clones. Under half of the omission traces to an unresolved V gene where checked; the cause of the rest is unknown. This sample comprises 30,000 or so clones, about two thirds of them detected only once. The ten largest make up about 2.2% of the sample. These receptors' antigens are unknown. Source material: Tregs from blood. The cell subset or site label on this specimen signifies: regulatory CD4+ T cells. These receptors came from a woman aged 25 to 39 with type 1 diabetes.

The chain links TRBV5-1 to TRBJ2-1, with TRBD2 matching over 9 bases. Germline assignment: CDR1 SGHRS and CDR2 YFSETQ. The CDR3 length is 18 residues. J gave up 0 bases and V 2 bases, and 9 bases lay outside the gene matches. The CDR3 sequence: CASSLWASGIDSYNEQFF. In DNA form, the CDR3 reads TGCGCCAGCAGCTTATGGGCTAGCGGGATAGACTCCTACAATGAGCAGTTCTTC.

This clone was observed a few times. This chain joins TRBV5-1 and TRBJ2-5; perhaps TRBD2 as D (6 bases). Germline-derived CDR1 and CDR2 are SGHRS and YFSETQ. V lost 4 bases to trimming and J lost 2 bases, with 12 bases between them. There are 14 residues in the CDR3. CDR3 amino acids: CASSPLARQETQYF. CDR3 in DNA: TGCGCCAGCAGCCCCCTAGCGAGACAAGAGACCCAGTACTTC.

The V and J genes are TRBV28 and TRBJ2-7, with 13 nucleotides matching TRBD2. Germline CDR1 is MDHEN and CDR2 is SYDVKM. V shed 6 bases, J shed 3 bases, and the junction held 5 bases outside the gene matches. The CDR3 extends over 15 amino acids. CDR3 sequence (DNA): TGTGCCAGCAGCCCAGGGACTAGCGGGGTCTACGAGCAGTACTTC. Residues: CASSPGTSGVYEQYF.

The gene calls are TRBV23-1 and TRBJ2-7; D remains unclear. TRBV23-1 is recorded as an ORF, its role being uncertain. V was pared by 2 bases and J by 5 bases, with 13 bases between. CDR3 length equals 14 residues. The DNA of the CDR3 is TGCGCCAGCAGTCAACTTCTACAGTCCCACGAGCAGTACTTC. This gives the protein CASSQLLQSHEQYF.

Points on this clone: Other nucleotide sequences in the sample specify the same CDR3. The J gene is TRBJ2-7, the V gene TRBV5-1, with a possible D match to TRBD1 (7 bases). CDR3 size: 15 residues. Per the germline V gene, CDR1 is SGHRS and CDR2 is YFSETQ. The V end lost 2 bases, the J end lost 0 bases, and 12 bases lay between the germline ends. The CDR3 DNA reads as TGCGCCAGCAGCTTCTCAGGGGGGAGCTCCTACGAGCAGTACTTC. Encoded protein: CASSFSGGSSYEQYF.

The chain is built from TRBV5-1 and TRBJ2-1; 11 nucleotides match TRBD2. CDR3 size: 18 residues. Germline V gene data show CDR1 as SGHRS and CDR2 as YFSETQ. V shed 1 base and J 4 bases; nucleotides not matched to a gene: 10. CDR3 DNA: TGCGCCAGCAGCTTGCATTTACTAGCGGGAGCCCCTTACAATGAGCAGTTCTTC. Protein sequence: CASSLHLLAGAPYNEQFF.

The J gene is TRBJ1-2, the V gene TRBV15; D is possibly TRBD1 (6 bases). The CDR3 consists of 14 residues. The ends were cut back, 0 bases at V and 7 bases at J, with 12 bases in the middle. From germline, CDR1 is LNHNV and CDR2 YYDKDF (reference sequence). The chain's CDR3 is CATSRDGQSGGYTF. CDR3 nucleotides: TGTGCCACCAGCAGAGACGGACAGTCGGGTGGCTACACCTTC.

V gene TRBV19 combines with J gene TRBJ2-1, with 10 bases fitting TRBD2. CDR1 LNHDA and CDR2 SQIVND come from the germline V gene (reference sequence). The CDR3 contains 21 residues. The junction had 14 bases not matched to a gene; V was cut back by 0 bases and J by 0 bases. CDR3 DNA: TGTGCCAGTAGTATAGATCCTAGCGGGAGCTCCGCGTCTGGCTCCTACAATGAGCAGTTCTTC. It encodes CASSIDPSGSSASGSYNEQFF.

This clone occurred a few times. CDR3 loop: CASSKGQFYEQYF. CDR3 nucleotide sequence: TGTGCCAGTAGTAAGGGACAGTTCTACGAGCAGTACTTC. This chain joins TRBV19 and TRBJ2-7; 7 bases match TRBD1. The ends lost 4 bases at V and 3 bases at J; junction bases unmatched: 3. The germline gives CDR1 LNHDA, CDR2 SQIVND (reference sequence). The length of the CDR3 is 13 residues.

This sequence joins TRBV5-1 and TRBJ1-1; D unclear. CDR1 is SGHRS, CDR2 YFSETQ, per germline. Trimming pared 2 bases from V and 5 bases from J, leaving 10 bases between. CDR3 length: 13 amino acids. As DNA, the CDR3 is TGCGCCAGCAGCTTTCGGGATGATACTGAAGCTTTCTTT. Translated: CASSFRDDTEAFF.

This chain joins TRBV11-2 and TRBJ2-1; a possible D gene is TRBD1 (5 bases). This CDR3 region has 14 residues. V was trimmed by 5 bases and J by 0 bases, leaving 8 bases between them. Germline V lookup: CDR1 SGHAT, CDR2 FQNNGV. CDR3 nucleotide sequence: TGTGCCAGCAGCCCCGGACACTCCTACAATGAGCAGTTCTTC. Its translation is CASSPGHSYNEQFF.

In nucleotides, the CDR3 is TGTGCCAGCAGGGCAGGGGAGGGTTATGGCTACACCTTC. Translating it yields CASRAGEGYGYTF. This chain uses TRBV25-1 with TRBJ1-2; a possible D gene is TRBD1 (6 bases). Germline CDR1 reads MGHDK; CDR2 reads SYGVNS. V was trimmed by 6 bases and J by 5 bases, leaving 13 bases between them. This CDR3 contains 13 residues.

The sample holds one count of this clone. The chain is built from TRBV7-9 and TRBJ2-7, with D maybe TRBD2 (5 bases). Germline V gene data show CDR1 as SEHNR and CDR2 as FQNEAQ (reference sequence). The V end was cut by 4 bases, the J end by 3 bases, with 13 bases between. The CDR3 length is 14 residues. CDR3 residues: CASSSIARNYEQYF. The CDR3 DNA reads TGTGCCAGCAGCTCAATAGCGCGGAACTACGAGCAGTACTTC. Drawing the rest from reference TRBV7-9 and TRBJ2-7, the complete variable domain is DTGVSQNPRHKITKRGQNVTFRCDPISEHNRLYWYRQTLGQGPEFLTYFQNEAQLEKSRLLSDRFSAERPKGSFSTLEIQRTEQGDSAMYLCASSSIARNYEQYFGPGTRLTVT.

The chain has TRBV14 and TRBJ2-1; 14 bases agree with TRBD2. CDR1 is SGHDN and CDR2 is FVKESK in the germline V gene. CDR3 size: 15 residues. After removal of 3 bases from V and 9 bases from J, the junction contained 4 bases not matched to a gene. Here the CDR3 DNA reads TGTGCCAGCAGCCAGAACGGACTAGCGGGAGGTGAGCAGTTCTTC. This encodes CASSQNGLAGGEQFF.

The chain combines TRBV6-1 with TRBJ1-3; TRBD1 aligns across 12 bases. J gave up 4 bases and V 5 bases, and 3 bases lay outside the gene matches. CDR3 length: 15 residues. Per germline, CDR1 MNHNS and CDR2 SASEGT. The CDR3 protein is CASSTGTGGGNTIYF. Here the CDR3 DNA reads TGTGCCAGCAGTACTGGGACAGGGGGCGGAAACACCATATATTTT.

The table lists this clone with a few counts. The rearrangement uses TRBV6-6 and TRBJ1-5; D not resolved. In germline, CDR1 is MNHNY, CDR2 SVGAGI (reference sequence). The CDR3 is made up of 13 amino acids. Trimming took off 6 bases at V and 11 bases at J, with 17 bases between the two ends. The CDR3 is CASRRQDLNAQHF. For the CDR3, the DNA is TGTGCCAGCAGGCGACAAGACCTCAACGCCCAGCATTTT.

J is TRBJ2-5 and V is TRBV28; 11 bases are a match to TRBD1. Gene TRBJ2-7 matches the end of the DNA better, so the J call may be wrong. The length of the CDR3 is 15 residues. Germline CDR1 MDHEN, CDR2 SYDVKM. CDR3 residues: CASSSQGQGAYEQYF. CDR3 bases: TGTGCCAGCAGTTCCCAGGGACAGGGGGCCTACGAGCAGTACTTC.

V and J are TRBV2 and TRBJ2-5; D call uncertain. V was trimmed by 4 bases and J by 4 bases, leaving 16 bases between them. The CDR3 spans 15 residues. Per germline, CDR1 SNHLY and CDR2 FYNNEI. This chain's CDR3 is CASSVSRPPGETQYF. The CDR3 DNA reads TGTGCCAGCAGTGTCTCTAGACCCCCGGGAGAGACCCAGTACTTC.

This chain links TRBV19 with TRBJ2-7, with D possibly being TRBD1 (5 bases). Germline values: CDR1 LNHDA, CDR2 SQIVND (reference sequence). V was cut by 6 bases and J by 7 bases, with 25 bases left in between. The CDR3 length is 16 residues. In nucleotides, the CDR3 is TGTGCCAGTAGGGATCGACAGTCCCCGATCCCCCGAGAGCAGTACTTC. Amino acids: CASRDRQSPIPREQYF.

V usage is TRBV19 and J usage is TRBJ1-3; D not resolved. The CDR3 is 15 amino acids. V lost 10 bases and J 3 bases, leaving 19 bases between the germline ends. Germline CDR1 is LNHDA and CDR2 is SQIVND (reference sequence). The CDR3 bases are TGTGCCACTCTTACGCAGGCCGAGGGTGGAAACACCATATATTTT. Its protein is CATLTQAEGGNTIYF.

The rearrangement links TRBV7-2 to TRBJ1-5; D may be TRBD1 (5 bases). CDR1 is SGHTA, CDR2 FQGNSA, per germline. The CDR3 has 15 residues. V gave up 1 base and J gave up 0 bases, with 7 bases separating them. The CDR3 loop is CASSLGQFSNQPQHF. Written as DNA, the CDR3 is TGTGCCAGCAGCTTAGGACAGTTTAGCAATCAGCCCCAGCATTTT.

This clone has just a few counts. This chain links TRBV6-5 with TRBJ2-3, with 7 bases fitting TRBD1. Losses at the gene ends were 8 bases for V and 3 bases for J; bases not matched to a gene: 8. The germline V gene has CDR1 MNHEY and CDR2 SVGAGI. The CDR3 has 14 amino acids. The CDR3 sequence is CASLGQTQTDTQYF. For the CDR3, the DNA is TGTGCCAGCCTGGGACAGACGCAAACAGATACGCAGTATTTT.

This clone was observed a single time. V usage is TRBV28 and J usage is TRBJ2-5; no firm D call. Germline V lookup: CDR1 MDHEN, CDR2 SYDVKM. The CDR3 loop spans 10 amino acids. Trimming left V 4 bases short and J 5 bases short, with 2 bases between. CDR3: CASSSETQYF. CDR3 in DNA: TGTGCCAGCAGTTCTGAGACCCAGTACTTC.

The V call is TRBV7-8, the J call TRBJ1-1; D is perhaps TRBD1 (5 bases). From germline, CDR1 is SGHVS and CDR2 FQNEAQ. The CDR3 is 14 residues long. With 1 base removed from V and 5 bases from J, the gap between germline ends came to 11 bases. The CDR3 DNA is TGTGCCAGCAGCTTAGTAGGGGCTGTGACTGAAGCTTTCTTT. Translating it yields CASSLVGAVTEAFF.

This chain connects TRBV5-5 to TRBJ2-1, with 13 bases lining up with TRBD2. There are 16 residues in the CDR3. V was pared by 4 bases and J by 4 bases, with 5 bases of the junction left unmatched. Germline V gene sequence: CDR1 SGHKS, CDR2 YYEKEE (reference sequence). In DNA, the CDR3 is TGTGCCAGCAGCCCAAGGACTAGCGGGAGTTACAATGAGCAGTTCTTC. Amino acids: CASSPRTSGSYNEQFF.

The chain joins TRBV30 to TRBJ2-7, with a weak D call TRBD1 (6 bases). V lost 0 bases and J 2 bases, leaving 8 bases between the germline ends. CDR1 GTSNPN and CDR2 SVGIG come from the germline V gene (reference sequence). The CDR3 extends over 13 amino acids. The CDR3 DNA is TGTGCCTGGAGTGTACAGGGAGCCTACGAGCAGTACTTC. It codes for CAWSVQGAYEQYF.

Concerning this clone: One junction end disagrees with the germline gene, perhaps due to a read error. The rearrangement links TRBV5-1 to TRBJ2-2; D unresolved. The CDR3 spans 13 residues. The germline V gene encodes CDR1 SGHRS and CDR2 YFSETQ. The CDR3 DNA sequence: TGCGCCAGCAGCTTGTCTACCACCAGGGAGCTGTTTTTT. This sequence encodes CASSLSTTRELFF.

The chain joins TRBV6-1 to TRBJ1-2; 7 bases line up with TRBD1. Trimming removed 5 bases from V and 4 bases from J; junction bases left unmatched: 4. CDR1 is MNHNS, CDR2 SASEGT, per germline. CDR3 length: 13 amino acids. CDR3 amino acids: CASSPGQTYGYTF. The CDR3 nucleotides read TGTGCCAGCAGTCCGGGACAGACCTATGGCTACACCTTC.